This entry is about one TCR beta chain. The antigen remains undetermined. This sample was taken from a study of blood T cells in healthy people across ages. A second PCR of 7 to 11 cycles used a sample-barcoded 5' primer and a J-beta primer mix. One entry per CDR3 protein results from TCRdb running MiXCR on the 5' RACE reads. The table records about 900,000 distinct CDR3 sequences, 45% to 50% of them present only once. CDR1 LGHDT and CDR2 YNNKEL come from the germline V gene (reference sequence). J gave up 6 bases and V 1 base, and 8 bases lay outside the gene matches. There are 16 residues in the CDR3. Healthy Caucasian individuals from Russia aged roughly 6 to 90 served as donors. Per-sample PBMC isolation yielded at least 7 million cells. Overall study findings and caveats: Changes seen in expanded clonotypes were possibly confounded by donor CMV status left unknown.

Source material: blood. The sequence derives from a man between 25 and 39 years old in good health. This chain joins TRBV3-1 and TRBJ2-1, with 8 bases matching TRBD2. Here the CDR3 reads CASSQVFGGAANEQFF. The CDR3, as DNA: TGTGCCAGCAGCCAAGTGTTCGGGGGGGCCGCCAATGAGCAGTTCTTC.